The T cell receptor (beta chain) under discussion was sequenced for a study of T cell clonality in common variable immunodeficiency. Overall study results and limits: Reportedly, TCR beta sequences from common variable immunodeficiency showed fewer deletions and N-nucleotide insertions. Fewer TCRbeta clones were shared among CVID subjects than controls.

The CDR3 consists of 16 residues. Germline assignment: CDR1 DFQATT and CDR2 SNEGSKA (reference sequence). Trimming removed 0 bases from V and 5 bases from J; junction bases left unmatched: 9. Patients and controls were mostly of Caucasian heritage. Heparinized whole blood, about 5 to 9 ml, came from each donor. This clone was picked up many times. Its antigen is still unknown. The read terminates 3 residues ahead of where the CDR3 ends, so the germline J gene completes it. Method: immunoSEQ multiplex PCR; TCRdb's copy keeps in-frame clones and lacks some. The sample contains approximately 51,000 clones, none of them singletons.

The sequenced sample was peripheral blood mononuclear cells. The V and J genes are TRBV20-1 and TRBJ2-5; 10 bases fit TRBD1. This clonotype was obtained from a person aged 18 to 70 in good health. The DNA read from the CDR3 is TGCAGTGCTAGAGACTCAGGGACAGGGGTTGGGGAGACC. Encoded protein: CSARDSGTGVGET. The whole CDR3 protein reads CSARDSGTGVGETQYF.